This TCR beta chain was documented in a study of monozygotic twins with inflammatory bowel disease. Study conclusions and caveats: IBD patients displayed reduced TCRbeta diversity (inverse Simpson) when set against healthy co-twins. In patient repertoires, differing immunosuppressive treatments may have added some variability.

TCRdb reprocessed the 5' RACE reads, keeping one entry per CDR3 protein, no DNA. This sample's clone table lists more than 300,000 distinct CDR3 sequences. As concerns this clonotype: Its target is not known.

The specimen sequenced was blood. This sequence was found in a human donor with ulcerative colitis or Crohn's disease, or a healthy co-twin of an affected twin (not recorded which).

Here the CDR3 reads CASSQSIRESNQPQHF. This sequence joins TRBV4-2 and TRBJ1-5; the TCRdb D gene call, TRBD1, has no DNA to confirm it. From germline, CDR1 is LGHNA and CDR2 YNFKEQ. The CDR3 runs to 16 residues.